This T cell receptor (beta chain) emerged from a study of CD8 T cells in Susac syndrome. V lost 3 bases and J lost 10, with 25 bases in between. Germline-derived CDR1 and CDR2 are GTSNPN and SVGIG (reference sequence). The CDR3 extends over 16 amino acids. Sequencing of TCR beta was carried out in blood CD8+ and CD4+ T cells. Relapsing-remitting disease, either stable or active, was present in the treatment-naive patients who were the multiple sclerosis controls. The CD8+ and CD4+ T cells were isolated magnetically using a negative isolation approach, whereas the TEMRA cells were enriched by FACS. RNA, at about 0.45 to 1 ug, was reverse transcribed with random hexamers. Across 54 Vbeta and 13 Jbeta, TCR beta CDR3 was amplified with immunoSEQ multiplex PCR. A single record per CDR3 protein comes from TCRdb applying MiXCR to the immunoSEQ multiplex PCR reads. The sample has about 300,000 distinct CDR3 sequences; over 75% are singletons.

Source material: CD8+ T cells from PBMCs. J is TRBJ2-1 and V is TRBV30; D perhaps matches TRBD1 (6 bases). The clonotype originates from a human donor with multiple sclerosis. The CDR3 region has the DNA TGTGCCTGGAGGCCCCCAACAGGGCCCTCGCAATACGAGCAGTTCTTC. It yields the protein CAWRPPTGPSQYEQFF.